Reported below is one T cell receptor (beta chain). Antigen: not known. Naive CD8 populations comprised CD45RO-negative cells positively selected for CCR7, excluding terminally differentiated effector memory CD45RA+ cells. The data belong to a study of shared clonotypes between healthy human individuals. Study conclusions and caveats: Sampling included only blood; tissue repertoires likely differ.

This CDR3 is built from 15 residues. The germline V and J ends were trimmed by 2 bases and 0 bases, with 9 bases remaining between them. Germline V gene lookup returns CDR1 MDHEN and CDR2 SYDVKM. The assay used deep level. Each PCR replicate from the sorted subsets contained 200 to 250 ng DNA, which is 25,000 to 30,000 T cell genomes. Here immunoSEQ multiplex PCR was the method, and the copy in TCRdb shows in-frame clones only, minus some. The data hold some 1,900,000 clones, with less than 95% observed a single time. Sequenced input: naive CD8+ T cells sorted from blood. The rearrangement links TRBV28 to TRBJ2-3; D gene uncertain. This TCR came from a man in his late teens or twenties in good health. CDR3 amino acids: CASSLGSDSTDTQYF. CDR3 DNA sequence: TGTGCCAGCAGTTTAGGGTCGGATAGCACAGATACGCAGTATTTT.